In this sample, the clone carrying this T cell receptor beta chain turned up a few times. The source of the sample is a study of blood T cell repertoires in COVID-19. Study details: The United States, Italy and Spain were the sources of the acute and convalescent COVID-19 samples. T cells, B-cell-depleted T cells, or PBMCs supplied cDNA or gDNA.

V was pared by 5 bases and J by 8 bases, with 21 bases between. The CDR3 sequence is 15 residues long. Germline values: CDR1 SGHTA, CDR2 FQGNSA. The protocol was immunoSEQ multiplex PCR, while the TCRdb copy is restricted to in-frame clones and leaves out a portion. The sample lists 55,000 to 90,000 clones; over 65% were seen once. This clonotype was obtained from a woman in her 70s with acute or convalescent COVID-19. This chain joins TRBV7-2 and TRBJ1-2; TRBD1 is a possible D gene (6 bases). Sequencing used peripheral blood. The CDR3: CASSTDSTGYAGYTF. In DNA form, the CDR3 reads TGTGCCAGCAGCACCGACTCTACAGGGTACGCGGGCTACACCTTC.